This T cell receptor (beta chain) was documented in a study of T cells in Graves' hyperthyroidism and ophthalmopathy (dated by TCRdb to about 2019). Looking at the study overall: Peripheral blood samples were taken at the time of initial diagnosis, prior to any treatment. Prospective prediction of ophthalmopathy was tested in an independent validation cohort of fewer than 20 hyperthyroidism patients and 17 patients who later progressed to ophthalmopathy. After sampling, hyperthyroidism patients received methimazole starting at 30 mg daily, and ophthalmopathy patients received high-dose intravenous methylprednisolone. In about 6 Graves' hyperthyroidism patients, the study also compared T-cell repertoires from thyroid tissue with T-cell repertoires from blood. According to the paper, TCR Vbeta CDR3 sequencing was carried out on some 140 peripheral blood samples, which came from under 50 ophthalmopathy, around 74 hyperthyroidism and about 17 progressor patients. A discovery cohort of fewer than 110 patients, roughly 45 with Graves' ophthalmopathy and fewer than 65 with stable Graves' hyperthyroidism, was used to find distinguishing TCR V-J signatures. The roughly 94 discovery patients were randomly divided into training and test sets at a 7:3 ratio.

Overall study outcomes, separate from this receptor: In validation, the model predicted progression to ophthalmopathy a median of around 6.5 months before onset, with approximately 71% sensitivity and roughly 72% specificity. Sample size was not statistically predetermined, and investigators were not blinded to group allocation. Most expanded thyroid clonotypes (frequency above 0.001) were also detected in blood, suggesting blood repertoires may reflect thyroid immune responses. A 13 V-J signature model separated ophthalmopathy from stable hyperthyroidism, with just over 85% sensitivity and 81.08% specificity in cross-validation and 80%/75% in testing.

This clonotype has just a few counts. Its recognized antigen is unknown. Within one base of it there is no much larger clone, and no base qualities were kept. Moderately to severely active disease, a Clinical Activity Score of at least 3, a NOSPECS grade of at least 4, and a duration under 3 months were present in ophthalmopathy patients. Patients with uncontrolled infections, other autoimmune diseases, pregnancy or lactation were excluded. Diagnoses were based on clinical symptoms, serum thyroxine and TRAb, thyroid ultrasound and orbital computed tomography. PBMCs were isolated from around 10 ml of fresh peripheral blood by Ficoll-Paque density gradient centrifugation. Total RNA was extracted using Trizol reagent, and RNA quality was assessed on an Agilent 2100 Bioanalyzer. The TCR beta CDR3 regions were amplified from RNA transcripts. For the first round of RT-PCR on the TCR CDR3, the HTBI primer set was used together with the Qiagen OneStep RT-PCR kit. Libraries were constructed in a second round of multiplex PCR, after which size selection and purification were performed. Paired-end sequencing of the libraries was performed with 100 bp reads on an Illumina HiSeq2000. Under the source paper's analysis protocol: SOAPnuke was used to process the raw data, throwing out any read that contained adapters or uncalled bases, had a mean Phred below 15, or lacked an exact constant-primer or identifier match. High-quality paired reads were merged with COPE v1.2.5, and unique nucleotide sequences were defined as clonotypes. MiTCR v1.1 was used to align the clonotypes against IMGT TRBV, TRBD and TRBJ reference segments. Analysis was restricted to V-J combinations with a frequency above 0.0001, which covered about 99% of repertoires. The TCS score was defined as F50 (clonal expansion) divided by E x V (chaos), with BLOSUM62-based TCRdist calculated between CDR3 peptides within each V-J. Welch's t-statistics and random forest reduced fewer than 550 V-J features to 13, which were used in a naive Bayes classifier (R e1071). TCRdb reprocessed the public reads (quality trimming at Q25 with fastp, clone calling with MiXCR) and kept in-frame beta chains. Under each unique CDR3 protein, matching rows form one entry showing the most common genes and DNA. TCRdb assigned the V and J calls; the authors' analysis was not used. Across this sample there are around 370,000 distinct CDR3 sequences, with less than 20% seen only once. The ten largest clones take up 40% of the sample.

Trimming costs V 7 bases and J 13 bases, and their ends lie 19 bases apart. CDR3 length: 12 amino acids, cysteine to phenylalanine. Only CDR3 DNA is held: 36 bases, read in frame from base 1. CDR1 and CDR2, per the germline V gene (reference sequence), are MNHEY and SMNVEV. This sequence was found in a man aged 18 to 35 with Graves' ophthalmopathy. Sequenced material: blood. This receptor chain uses TRBV27 and TRBJ2-5; the D gene is perhaps TRBD1, from 6 matching bases. For the CDR3, the sequence is CASNSITGFLYF. The sequence in DNA is TGTGCCAGCAATTCAATCACAGGGTTTCTGTACTTC.